The 11 T cell receptor beta chains given below trace back to one sample, sequenced in a study of CD8 T cells in ankylosing spondylitis. TCRdb recomputed calls from the 5' RACE reads with MiXCR, one row per CDR3 protein. The table lists under 400,000 distinct CDR3 sequences, around 10% of them singletons. Specimen: blood, either unsorted or a sorted T cell fraction (not recorded which). The receptor source for this set is a female donor with ankylosing spondylitis or in good health (not recorded which).

In this sample, this clonotype turned up many times. The chain employs TRBV12-3 or TRBV12-4 and TRBJ2-3; D remains ambiguous. This CDR3 region has 11 residues. V lost 4 bases and J lost 10, with 9 bases in between. The CDR3 DNA reads TGTGCCAGCAGTTCAGGTGGGCCGCAGTATTTT. The encoded protein is CASSSGGPQYF.

This clonotype has a count of ten or more. The chain links TRBV24-1 to TRBJ2-7; D tentatively fits TRBD1 or TRBD2 (5 bases each). V was trimmed by 2 bases and J by 2 bases, leaving 12 bases between them. The germline V gene encodes CDR1 KGHDR and CDR2 SFDVKD. The CDR3 length is 15 residues. In nucleotides, the CDR3 is TGTGCCACCAGTGATTCCCGACGGGGCCCCTACGAGCAGTACTTC. Its protein is CATSDSRRGPYEQYF.

The table lists this clonotype with many counts. The chain recombines TRBV10-2 with TRBJ2-6; 8 nucleotides match TRBD2. Germline trimming cut 8 bases from V and 3 bases from J; bases unmatched to any gene: 6. Germline V gene data show CDR1 as WSHSY and CDR2 as SAAADI. This CDR3 has 15 amino acids. The CDR3 region is CASLLAGVGANVLTF. The CDR3 coding sequence is TGCGCCAGCCTCCTAGCGGGTGTTGGGGCCAACGTCCTGACTTTC.

This clonotype turned up a few times. The rearrangement links TRBV27 to TRBJ2-7; 7 bases are a match to TRBD1. After removal of 3 bases from V and 6 bases from J, the junction contained 14 bases not matched to a gene. This CDR3 comprises 16 residues. Germline CDR1 and CDR2: MNHEY and SMNVEV (reference sequence). The CDR3 sequence: CASSLGWRQGFGEQYF. The CDR3 nucleotides are TGTGCCAGCAGTTTGGGGTGGAGACAGGGCTTCGGCGAGCAGTACTTC.

This clonotype has a count of ten or more. The chain couples TRBV4-3 to TRBJ2-1, with 8 bases matching TRBD2. J gave up 0 bases and V 4 bases, and 5 bases lay outside the gene matches. Looked up from germline, CDR1 is LGHNA and CDR2 is YSLEER. CDR3 size: 16 residues. The CDR3 DNA is TGCGCCAGCAGCCGTATAGCGGGGAGCTCCTACAATGAGCAGTTCTTC. It codes for CASSRIAGSSYNEQFF.

This chain links TRBV9 with TRBJ1-5, with 9 bases aligning to TRBD1. The V and J ends lost 4 bases and 5 bases, in that order; junction bases with no gene match: 7. The CDR3 extends over 15 amino acids. Germline-derived CDR1 and CDR2 are SGDLS and YYNGEE. CDR3 amino acids: CASSSAGDRDQPQHF. The DNA for the CDR3 is TGTGCCAGCAGCTCCGCTGGGGACAGGGATCAGCCCCAGCATTTT. Full variable domain (missing parts from reference TRBV9 and TRBJ1-5): DSGVTQTPKHLITATGQRVTLRCSPRSGDLSVYWYQQSLDQGLQFLIQYYNGEERAKGNILERFSAQQFPDLHSELNLSSLELGDSALYFCASSSAGDRDQPQHFGDGTRLSIL.

In its sample, this clonotype was seen a few times. J is TRBJ1-1 and V is TRBV12-3 or TRBV12-4; D ambiguous. V lost 2 bases to trimming and J lost 0 bases, with 4 bases between them. The length of the CDR3 is 13 residues. The CDR3 coding sequence is TGTGCCAGCAGTTTAATTCTGAACACTGAAGCTTTCTTT. Translating gives CASSLILNTEAFF.

The genes are TRBV5-1 and TRBJ2-1, with 7 bases matching TRBD1. With 4 bases clipped from V and 12 bases from J, the junction kept 13 bases outside the gene matches. Germline loops: CDR1 SGHRS, CDR2 YFSETQ. The CDR3 has 14 residues. The CDR3 reads CASSRDRAPTGQFF. CDR3 bases: TGCGCCAGCAGCAGGGACAGAGCTCCTACTGGGCAGTTCTTC. The variable domain in full, with the rest retrieved from reference TRBV5-1 and TRBJ2-1, is KAGVTQTPRYLIKTRGQQVTLSCSPISGHRSVSWYQQTPGQGLQFLFEYFSETQRNKGNFPGRFSGRQFSNSRSEMNVSTLELGDSALYLCASSRDRAPTGQFFGPGTRLTVL.

The chain has TRBV5-1 and TRBJ2-1, with 9 bases that match TRBD2. Unmatched junction bases numbered 14, after V lost 6 bases and J lost 7 bases. The length of the CDR3 is 16 residues. Germline V CDR1 and CDR2: SGHRS, YFSETQ. CDR3 in DNA: TGCGCCAGCAACGAGGGGGGACTAGCCGGTAGGAATGAGCAGTTCTTC. Encoded protein: CASNEGGLAGRNEQFF.

The rearrangement joins TRBV5-1 to TRBJ2-7; D possibly corresponds to TRBD1 (5 bases). The CDR3 has 15 residues. V was pared by 0 bases and J by 2 bases, with 12 bases between. CDR1 and CDR2 from the germline V gene are SGHRS and YFSETQ. The CDR3 loop is CASSLAAGSTYEQYF. CDR3 in DNA: TGCGCCAGCAGCTTGGCGGCAGGGTCCACCTACGAGCAGTACTTC.

In this sample, this clonotype turned up many times. This sequence joins TRBV12-3 or TRBV12-4 and TRBJ2-2; TRBD1 might be the D (5 bases). This CDR3 is built from 15 residues. With 3 bases removed from V and 6 bases from J, the gap between germline ends came to 14 bases. The CDR3 DNA is TGTGCCAGCAGTTTGATGGATGTGGGGCCCGGGGAGCTGTTTTTT. It is translated as CASSLMDVGPGELFF.